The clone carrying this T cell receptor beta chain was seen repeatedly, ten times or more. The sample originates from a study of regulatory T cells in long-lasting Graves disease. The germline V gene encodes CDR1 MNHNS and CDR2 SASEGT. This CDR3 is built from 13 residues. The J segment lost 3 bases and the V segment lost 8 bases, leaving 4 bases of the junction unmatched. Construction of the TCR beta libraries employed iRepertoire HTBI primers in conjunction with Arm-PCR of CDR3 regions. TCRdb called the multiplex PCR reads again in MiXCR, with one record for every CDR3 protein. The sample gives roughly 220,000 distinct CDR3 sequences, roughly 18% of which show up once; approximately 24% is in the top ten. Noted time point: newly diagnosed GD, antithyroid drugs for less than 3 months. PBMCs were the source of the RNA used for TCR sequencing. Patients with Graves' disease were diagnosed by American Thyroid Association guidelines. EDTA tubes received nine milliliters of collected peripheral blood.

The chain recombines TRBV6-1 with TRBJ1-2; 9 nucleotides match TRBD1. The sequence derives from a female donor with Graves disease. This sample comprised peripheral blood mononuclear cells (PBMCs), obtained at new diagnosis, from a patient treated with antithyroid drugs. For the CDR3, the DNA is TGTGCCAGCGGGACAGGGCTGGACTATGGCTACACCTTC. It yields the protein CASGTGLDYGYTF.